The source of this T cell receptor beta chain is a study of regulatory T cells in long-lasting Graves disease. The authors built TCR beta libraries using iRepertoire HTBI primers and Arm-PCR of CDR3 regions. MiXCR was run by TCRdb on the multiplex PCR reads, yielding one entry per CDR3 protein. The sample carries about 560,000 distinct CDR3 sequences, around 15% recorded once. Specified time point: newly diagnosed GD, antithyroid drugs for less than 3 months. RNA isolated from PBMCs was used to make the TCR library. Study-wide findings and caveats: More public clonotypes were shared by persistent patients (approximately 3,000) than by new patients (more than 950).

Ten or more counts support this clonotype. Antigen unknown. This sample also belongs to another study, concerning T cells in Graves' hyperthyroidism and ophthalmopathy. As reported in that work: Hyperthyroidism had been newly diagnosed in patients aged 18 to 65, and its duration was under 2 months. TCR CDR3 regions were first amplified by RT-PCR with HTBI primers.

This receptor was identified in a young man with Graves disease. The sample consisted of peripheral blood mononuclear cells (PBMCs), taken at new diagnosis, from a patient treated with antithyroid drugs.

CDR3 region: CASSVGSNTEAFF. The DNA for the CDR3 is TGTGCCAGCAGCGTAGGGAGTAACACTGAAGCTTTCTTT. The chain recombines TRBV9 with TRBJ1-1; D is uncertain. V was clipped by 0 bases and J by 2 bases, with 5 bases between them. The CDR3 has 13 amino acids. In germline, CDR1 is SGDLS, CDR2 YYNGEE.